The next 8 T cell receptor beta chains were all read from a single sample in a study of radiation and T cells in renal cell carcinoma. Some clones are missing from TCRdb's copy, which holds only in-frame ones; the method was immunoSEQ multiplex PCR. Seen here are 20,000 to 25,000 clones, roughly 80% observed once, and the top ten hold 35% to 45%. The time point: baseline pretreatment blood. Regarding treatment: 15 Gy SBRT to primary tumor, nephrectomy 4 weeks later. Sample: blood, taken from a patient whose treatment included radiotherapy and nephrectomy. These receptors originate from a man in his fifties or sixties with renal cell carcinoma.

This clone was seen once. The gene calls are TRBV18 and TRBJ2-1, with D unclear. V was clipped by 2 bases and J by 2 bases, with 7 bases between them. Per germline, CDR1 KGHSH and CDR2 LQKENI. The CDR3 runs 14 residues. The CDR3 loop is CASSPAGTYNEQFF. Here the CDR3 DNA reads TGTGCCAGCTCACCAGCCGGTACCTACAATGAGCAGTTCTTC.

CDR3 amino acids: CASSHDRGRNEKLFF. The DNA of the CDR3 is TGTGCCAGCAGCCATGACAGGGGGAGGAATGAAAAACTGTTTTTT. The genes are TRBV5-6 and TRBJ1-4, with TRBD1 matching over 9 bases. V lost 4 bases to trimming and J lost 5 bases; unmatched junction nucleotides: 6. Germline V gene lookup returns CDR1 SGHDT and CDR2 YYEEEE. This CDR3 comprises 15 residues.

The CDR3 loop reads CASSSPRQRGVGQETQYF. CDR3 sequence (DNA): TGTGCCAGCAGCTCCCCTCGCCAGAGGGGGGTGGGGCAAGAGACCCAGTACTTC. V usage is TRBV7-9 and J usage is TRBJ2-5, with D perhaps TRBD1 or TRBD2 (6 bases each). The V gene lost 4 bases and the J gene lost 2 bases, with 23 bases spanning the gap. Per the germline V gene, CDR1 is SEHNR and CDR2 is FQNEAQ (reference sequence). This CDR3 region has 18 residues.

V is TRBV5-1 and J is TRBJ2-3; 11 nucleotides agree with TRBD2. CDR1 and CDR2 from the germline V gene are SGHRS and YFSETQ. Losses at the gene ends were 4 bases for V and 2 bases for J; bases not matched to a gene: 9. The CDR3 extends over 17 amino acids. CDR3 DNA: TGCGCCAGCAGCCCCGGGACTAGCGGAGACTTCACAGATACGCAGTATTTT. It codes for CASSPGTSGDFTDTQYF. The whole variable domain, filled in from reference TRBV5-1 and TRBJ2-3, reads KAGVTQTPRYLIKTRGQQVTLSCSPISGHRSVSWYQQTPGQGLQFLFEYFSETQRNKGNFPGRFSGRQFSNSRSEMNVSTLELGDSALYLCASSPGTSGDFTDTQYFGPGTRLTVL.

This clone was seen more than once but under ten times. The chain recombines TRBV6-6 with TRBJ2-5; D is undetermined. Germline CDR1 reads MNHNY; CDR2 reads SVGAGI (reference sequence). The length of the CDR3 is 15 residues. Trimming took off 0 bases at V and 0 bases at J, with 8 bases between the two ends. CDR3 loop: CASSYSSLNQETQYF. The CDR3 bases are TGTGCCAGCAGTTACTCTTCCCTTAACCAAGAGACCCAGTACTTC.

J is TRBJ1-2 and V is TRBV19; D gene uncertain. The CDR3 is made up of 14 amino acids. V lost 7 bases to trimming and J lost 1 base, with 13 bases between them. Germline V gene data show CDR1 as LNHDA and CDR2 as SQIVND (reference sequence). The CDR3 coding sequence is TGTGCCAGTACTCAGGCAAATCATAACTATGGCTACACCTTC. Residues: CASTQANHNYGYTF.

V usage is TRBV4-3 and J usage is TRBJ2-3; D is possibly TRBD1 (6 bases). Germline-derived CDR1 and CDR2 are LGHNA and YSLEER. V was shortened by 2 bases and J by 4 bases, with 16 bases between the two germline ends. This CDR3 contains 16 residues. This CDR3 is CASSQHPGERSDTQYF. In nucleotides, the CDR3 is TGCGCCAGCAGCCAACATCCAGGGGAGCGGTCAGATACGCAGTATTTT.

This chain joins TRBV5-4 and TRBJ2-3; D possibly corresponds to TRBD2 (6 bases). CDR1 and CDR2 from the germline V gene are SGHNT and YYREEE (reference sequence). The ends were cut back, 4 bases at V and 4 bases at J, with 16 bases in the middle. This CDR3 spans 15 amino acids. DNA of the CDR3: TGTGCCAGCAGCCTCCTGAGGGAGGAATCAGATACGCAGTATTTT. This encodes CASSLLREESDTQYF.